These 3 T cell receptor beta chains were sequenced from one sample in a study of T cell responses to AZD1222 COVID-19 vaccine. Produced via immunoSEQ multiplex PCR; TCRdb's table is partial and in-frame only. This table has roughly 150,000 clones, 88% appearing once. The sequencing here drew on peripheral blood, taken on day 0 of AZD1222 vaccination. The receptor source for this set is an adult in good health.

This clone was counted only a few times. The chain joins TRBV30 to TRBJ1-2; the match to TRBD1 covers 9 bases. Germline CDR1 reads GTSNPN; CDR2 reads SVGIG (reference sequence). V shed 5 bases and J 3 bases; nucleotides not matched to a gene: 13. The CDR3 spans 16 residues. Written as DNA, the CDR3 is TGTGCCTGGGGCGGCAGTTCCGGGACAGGGTACTATGGCTACACCTTC. Translating it yields CAWGGSSGTGYYGYTF.

This chain joins TRBV4-3 and TRBJ2-7, with 7 positions matching TRBD1. This CDR3 is 15 amino acids long. Germline V gene lookup returns CDR1 LGHNA and CDR2 YSLEER. Germline trimming cut 0 bases from V and 3 bases from J; bases unmatched to any gene: 5. The CDR3 DNA is TGCGCCAGCAGCCAAGAAGGCAGGGGGTTCTACGAGCAGTACTTC. Protein: CASSQEGRGFYEQYF.

The CDR3 is CASSTDGGSYNEQFF. DNA for the CDR3: TGTGCCAGCAGCACGGACGGAGGGTCCTACAATGAGCAGTTCTTC. J is TRBJ2-1 and V is TRBV27, with D tentatively TRBD2 (6 bases). V was pared by 6 bases and J by 1 base, with 13 bases between. CDR3 length: 15 amino acids. The germline CDR1 and CDR2 sequences are MNHEY and SMNVEV (reference sequence).